These 10 T cell receptor beta chains were all obtained from the same sample, sequenced in a study of blood T cell repertoires in COVID-19. Measured with immunoSEQ multiplex PCR; TCRdb has only the in-frame clones, and not every one. The sample shows roughly 70,000 clones, 80% to 90% of them seen only once. The sample taken for sequencing was peripheral blood. The origin of the receptors is a woman older than 75 with active or convalescent COVID-19.

The CDR3 is CASSVSPSTYEQYF. The CDR3 DNA follows: TGTGCCAGCAGCGTCTCGCCTAGCACCTACGAGCAGTACTTC. V usage is TRBV9 and J usage is TRBJ2-7; D may be TRBD2 (5 bases). The CDR3 spans 14 residues. Germline values: CDR1 SGDLS, CDR2 YYNGEE. The ends were cut back, 2 bases at V and 2 bases at J, with 11 bases in the middle.

The genes are TRBV6-5 and TRBJ1-5; 10 bases are a match to TRBD1. CDR1 and CDR2 from the germline V gene are MNHEY and SVGAGI. CDR3 length: 15 amino acids. J lost 5 bases, V lost 5 bases, and 6 bases had no gene match. As DNA, the CDR3 is TGTGCCAGCAGTAGACAGGGGGCGTCGGATCAGCCCCAGCATTTT. Amino acids: CASSRQGASDQPQHF.

J is TRBJ1-6 and V is TRBV4-3; D gene ambiguous. The V gene's germline CDR1 is LGHNA and CDR2 YSLEER. CDR3 size: 16 residues. V gave up 0 bases and J gave up 9 bases, with 15 bases separating them. The DNA of the CDR3 is TGCGCCAGCAGCCAAGACCCGGTGGAGGGCGTTTCACCCCTCCACTTT. This codes for CASSQDPVEGVSPLHF.

In its sample, this clone was seen once. J is TRBJ1-2 and V is TRBV10-3; D is ambiguous. CDR1 is ENHRY and CDR2 is SYGVKD in the germline V gene. Trimming removed 6 bases from V and 8 bases from J, with 19 bases in between. There are 14 residues in the CDR3. CDR3: CAISRPREGRGYTF. CDR3 sequence (DNA): TGTGCCATCAGCCGTCCGCGGGAGGGAAGGGGCTACACCTTC.

V gene TRBV5-6 combines with J gene TRBJ2-1, with 11 bases lining up with TRBD2. Trimming removed 2 bases from V and 5 bases from J; junction bases left unmatched: 3. The CDR3 extends over 15 amino acids. From germline, CDR1 is SGHDT and CDR2 YYEEEE. The CDR3 loop reads CASSFSGGAHNEQFF. DNA for the CDR3: TGTGCCAGCAGCTTTAGCGGGGGGGCCCACAATGAGCAGTTCTTC. The whole variable domain, remainder taken from reference TRBV5-6 and TRBJ2-1, is DAGVTQSPTHLIKTRGQQVTLRCSPKSGHDTVSWYQQALGQGPQFIFQYYEEEERQRGNFPDRFSGHQFPNYSSELNVNALLLGDSALYLCASSFSGGAHNEQFFGPGTRLTVL.

The V call is TRBV2, the J call TRBJ2-1; TRBD2 matches at 13 bases. The V and J ends lost 6 bases and 4 bases, in that order; junction bases with no gene match: 0. CDR3 length: 14 residues. Germline CDR1 reads SNHLY; CDR2 reads FYNNEI. The CDR3 loop is CASRTSGGYNEQFF. In DNA form, the CDR3 reads TGTGCCAGCAGGACTAGCGGGGGGTACAATGAGCAGTTCTTC. The complete variable domain, with remaining parts taken from reference TRBV2 and TRBJ2-1, reads EPEVTQTPSHQVTQMGQEVILRCVPISNHLYFYWYRQILGQKVEFLVSFYNNEISEKSEIFDDQFSVERPDGSNFTLKIRSTKLEDSAMYFCASRTSGGYNEQFFGPGTRLTVL.

The V gene is TRBV5-6, the J gene TRBJ1-2, with D unclear. The V gene's germline CDR1 is SGHDT and CDR2 YYEEEE. This CDR3 spans 15 amino acids. Trimming left V 0 bases short and J 1 base short, with 10 bases between. The CDR3, as DNA: TGTGCCAGCAGCTTGGTTCCAGGTTTTAACTATGGCTACACCTTC. Translation gives CASSLVPGFNYGYTF.

J is TRBJ1-6 and V is TRBV10-3; no definite D call. The V end was cut by 4 bases, the J end by 0 bases, with 7 bases between. The CDR3 totals 15 residues. The germline gives CDR1 ENHRY, CDR2 SYGVKD. This chain's CDR3 is CAISVAGSYNSPLHF. As DNA, the CDR3 is TGTGCCATCAGTGTCGCGGGCTCCTATAATTCACCCCTCCACTTT.

The J gene is TRBJ2-5, the V gene TRBV5-1; perhaps TRBD1 as D (6 bases). V lost 3 bases, J lost 1 base, and 13 bases lay in between. Germline V gene sequence: CDR1 SGHRS, CDR2 YFSETQ. The CDR3 has 15 amino acids. The CDR3 is CASSYSGQLQETQYF. As DNA, the CDR3 is TGCGCCAGCAGCTATTCGGGACAACTCCAAGAGACCCAGTACTTC.

This chain connects TRBV19 to TRBJ2-6; tentatively, D is TRBD1 (6 bases). V was shortened by 3 bases and J by 1 base, with 13 bases between the two germline ends. The germline gives CDR1 LNHDA, CDR2 SQIVND (reference sequence). This CDR3 is 17 amino acids long. The CDR3 protein is CASSIFLQGSGANVLTF. CDR3 nucleotide sequence: TGTGCCAGTAGTATCTTTTTACAGGGATCTGGGGCCAACGTCCTGACTTTC.